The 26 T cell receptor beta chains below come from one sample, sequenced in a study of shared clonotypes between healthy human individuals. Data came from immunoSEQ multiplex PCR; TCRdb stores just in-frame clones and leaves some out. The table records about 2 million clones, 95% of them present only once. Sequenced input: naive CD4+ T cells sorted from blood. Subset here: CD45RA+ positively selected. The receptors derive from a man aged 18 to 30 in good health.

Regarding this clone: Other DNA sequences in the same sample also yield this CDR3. The CDR3 spells CASSRTSGGDTQYF. The CDR3 DNA sequence: TGTGCCAGCAGCCGTACTAGCGGGGGGGATACGCAGTATTTT. V and J are TRBV7-2 and TRBJ2-3, with 12 bases lining up with TRBD2. With V trimmed by 5 bases and J by 6 bases, 3 bases remained unmatched. This CDR3 is built from 14 residues. CDR1 is SGHTA and CDR2 is FQGNSA in the germline V gene.

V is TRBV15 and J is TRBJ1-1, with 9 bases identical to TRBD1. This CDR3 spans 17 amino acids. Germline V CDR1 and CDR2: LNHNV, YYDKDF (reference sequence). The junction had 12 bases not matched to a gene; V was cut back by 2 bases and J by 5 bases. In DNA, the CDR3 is TGTGCCACCAGCAGAAAGAGCGTACAGGGGGCGGGTACTGAAGCTTTCTTT. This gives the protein CATSRKSVQGAGTEAFF.

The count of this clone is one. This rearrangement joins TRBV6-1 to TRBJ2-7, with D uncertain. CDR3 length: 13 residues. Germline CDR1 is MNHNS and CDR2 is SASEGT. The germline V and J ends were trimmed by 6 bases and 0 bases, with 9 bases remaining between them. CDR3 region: CASSRGSSYEQYF. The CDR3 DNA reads TGTGCCAGCAGCCGAGGTTCCTCCTACGAGCAGTACTTC.

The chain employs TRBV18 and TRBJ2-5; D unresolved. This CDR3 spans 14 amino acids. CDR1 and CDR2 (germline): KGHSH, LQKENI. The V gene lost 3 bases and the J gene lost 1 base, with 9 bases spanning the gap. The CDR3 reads CASSPYRIQETQYF. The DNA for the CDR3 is TGTGCCAGCTCACCGTACAGAATCCAAGAGACCCAGTACTTC.

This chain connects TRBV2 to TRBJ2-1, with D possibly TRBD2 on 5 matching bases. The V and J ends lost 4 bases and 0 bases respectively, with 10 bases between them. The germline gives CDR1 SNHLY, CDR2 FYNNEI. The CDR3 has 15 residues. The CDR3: CASSVEERSYNEQFF. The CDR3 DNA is TGTGCCAGCAGTGTGGAGGAGCGCTCCTACAATGAGCAGTTCTTC.

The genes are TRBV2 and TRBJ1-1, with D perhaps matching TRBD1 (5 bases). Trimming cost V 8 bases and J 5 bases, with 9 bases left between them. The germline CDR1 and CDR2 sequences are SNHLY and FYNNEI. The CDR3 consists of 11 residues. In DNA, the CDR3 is TGTGCCAGCCAACGGGGGACTGAAGCTTTCTTT. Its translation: CASQRGTEAFF.

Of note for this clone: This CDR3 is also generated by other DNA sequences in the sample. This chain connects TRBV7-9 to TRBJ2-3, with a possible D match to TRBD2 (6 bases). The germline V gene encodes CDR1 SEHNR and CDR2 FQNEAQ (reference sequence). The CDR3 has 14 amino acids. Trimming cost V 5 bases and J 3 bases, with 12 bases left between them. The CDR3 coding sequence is TGTGCCAGCAGCATAGGTGGGGGGACAGATACGCAGTATTTT. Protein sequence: CASSIGGGTDTQYF.

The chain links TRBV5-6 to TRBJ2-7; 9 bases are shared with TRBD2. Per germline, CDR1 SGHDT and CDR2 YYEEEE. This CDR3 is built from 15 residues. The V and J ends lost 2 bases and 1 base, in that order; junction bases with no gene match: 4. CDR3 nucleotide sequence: TGTGCCAGCAGCTTCCGACTAGCGGCTTCCTACGAGCAGTACTTC. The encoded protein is CASSFRLAASYEQYF.

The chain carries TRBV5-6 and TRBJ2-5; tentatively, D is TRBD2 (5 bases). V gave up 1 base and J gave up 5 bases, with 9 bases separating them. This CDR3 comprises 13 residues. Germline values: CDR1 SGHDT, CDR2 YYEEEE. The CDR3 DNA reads TGTGCCAGCAGCTTGTTACTAGGCGAGACCCAGTACTTC. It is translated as CASSLLLGETQYF. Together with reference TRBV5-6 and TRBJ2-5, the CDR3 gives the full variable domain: DAGVTQSPTHLIKTRGQQVTLRCSPKSGHDTVSWYQQALGQGPQFIFQYYEEEERQRGNFPDRFSGHQFPNYSSELNVNALLLGDSALYLCASSLLLGETQYFGPGTRLLVL.

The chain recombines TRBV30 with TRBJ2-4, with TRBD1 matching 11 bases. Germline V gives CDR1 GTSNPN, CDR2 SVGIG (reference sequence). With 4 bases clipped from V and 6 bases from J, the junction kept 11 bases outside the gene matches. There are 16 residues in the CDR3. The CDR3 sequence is CAWTKDRGLWGNIQYF. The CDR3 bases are TGTGCCTGGACTAAGGACAGGGGGCTATGGGGAAACATTCAGTACTTC. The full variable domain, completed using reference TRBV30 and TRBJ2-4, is SQTIHQWPATLVQPVGSPLSLECTVEGTSNPNLYWYRQAAGRGLQLLFYSVGIGQISSEVPQNLSASRPQDRQFILSSKKLLLSDSGFYLCAWTKDRGLWGNIQYFGAGTRLSVL.

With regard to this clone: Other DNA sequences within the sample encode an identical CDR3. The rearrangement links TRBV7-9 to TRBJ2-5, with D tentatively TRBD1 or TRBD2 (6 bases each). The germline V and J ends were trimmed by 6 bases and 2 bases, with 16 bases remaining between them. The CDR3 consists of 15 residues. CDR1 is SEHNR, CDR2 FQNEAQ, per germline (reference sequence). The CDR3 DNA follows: TGTGCCAGCAGTCCGACAGGAGGGTATCAAGAGACCCAGTACTTC. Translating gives CASSPTGGYQETQYF.

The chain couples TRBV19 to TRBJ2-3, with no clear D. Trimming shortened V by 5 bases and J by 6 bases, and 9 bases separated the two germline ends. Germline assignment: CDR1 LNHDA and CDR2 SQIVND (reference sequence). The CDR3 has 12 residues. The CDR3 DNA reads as TGTGCCAGTAGTTCCCACGTCGATACGCAGTATTTT. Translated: CASSSHVDTQYF.

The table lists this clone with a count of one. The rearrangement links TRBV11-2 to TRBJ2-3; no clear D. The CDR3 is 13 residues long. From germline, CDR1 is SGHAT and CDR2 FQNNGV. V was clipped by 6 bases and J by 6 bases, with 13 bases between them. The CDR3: CASRGSLGDTQYF. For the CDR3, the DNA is TGTGCCAGCAGAGGTTCCCTCGGGGATACGCAGTATTTT.

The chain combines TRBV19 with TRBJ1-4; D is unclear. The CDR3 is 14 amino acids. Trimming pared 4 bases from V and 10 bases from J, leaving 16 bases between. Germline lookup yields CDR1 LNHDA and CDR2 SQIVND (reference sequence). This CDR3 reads CASSTLTYGGKLFF. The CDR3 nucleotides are TGTGCCAGTAGTACGTTGACTTATGGAGGAAAACTGTTTTTT.

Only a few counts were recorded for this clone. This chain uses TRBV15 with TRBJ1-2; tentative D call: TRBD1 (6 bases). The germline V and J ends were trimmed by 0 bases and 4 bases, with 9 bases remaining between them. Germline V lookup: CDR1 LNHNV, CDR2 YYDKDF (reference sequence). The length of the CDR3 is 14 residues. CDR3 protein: CATSRDRGAYGYTF. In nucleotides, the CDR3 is TGTGCCACCAGCAGAGATCGGGGGGCCTATGGCTACACCTTC.

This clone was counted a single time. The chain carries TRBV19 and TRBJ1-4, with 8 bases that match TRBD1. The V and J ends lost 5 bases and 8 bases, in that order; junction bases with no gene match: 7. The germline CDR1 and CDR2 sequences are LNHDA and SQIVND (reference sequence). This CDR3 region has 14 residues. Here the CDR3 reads CASSPRTGREKLFF. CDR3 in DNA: TGTGCCAGTAGTCCCAGGACAGGGCGCGAAAAACTGTTTTTT. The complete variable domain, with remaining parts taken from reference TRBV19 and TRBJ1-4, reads DGGITQSPKYLFRKEGQNVTLSCEQNLNHDAMYWYRQDPGQGLRLIYYSQIVNDFQKGDIAEGYSVSREKKESFPLTVTSAQKNPTAFYLCASSPRTGREKLFFGSGTQLSVL.

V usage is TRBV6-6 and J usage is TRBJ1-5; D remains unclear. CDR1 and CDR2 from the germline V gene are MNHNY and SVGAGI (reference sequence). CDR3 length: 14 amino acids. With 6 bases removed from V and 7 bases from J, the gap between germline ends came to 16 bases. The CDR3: CASSPTFGSQPQHF. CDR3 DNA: TGTGCCAGCAGCCCGACTTTTGGGAGCCAGCCCCAGCATTTT.

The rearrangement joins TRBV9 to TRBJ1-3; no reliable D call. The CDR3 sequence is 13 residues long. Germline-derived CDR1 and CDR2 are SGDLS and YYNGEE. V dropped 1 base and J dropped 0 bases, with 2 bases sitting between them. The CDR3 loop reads CASSVISGNTIYF. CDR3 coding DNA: TGTGCCAGCAGCGTAATCTCTGGAAACACCATATATTTT.

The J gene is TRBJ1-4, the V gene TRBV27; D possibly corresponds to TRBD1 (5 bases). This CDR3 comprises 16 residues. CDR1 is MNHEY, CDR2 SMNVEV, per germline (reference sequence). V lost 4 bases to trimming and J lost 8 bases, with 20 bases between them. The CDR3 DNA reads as TGTGCCAGCAGTTCGGTTTCCGGGAAGCGGGGGGAAAAACTGTTTTTT. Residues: CASSSVSGKRGEKLFF. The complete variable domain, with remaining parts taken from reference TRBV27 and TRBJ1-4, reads EAQVTQNPRYLITVTGKKLTVTCSQNMNHEYMSWYRQDPGLGLRQIYYSMNVEVTDKGDVPEGYKVSRKEKRNFPLILESPSPNQTSLYFCASSSVSGKRGEKLFFGSGTQLSVL.

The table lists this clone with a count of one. The CDR3 bases are TGTGCCAGCAGCGTAGCGGTGGGGGGAACCTACGAGCAGTACTTC. This sequence encodes CASSVAVGGTYEQYF. This chain joins TRBV9 and TRBJ2-7; tentative D call: TRBD2 (6 bases). The CDR3 loop spans 15 amino acids. V was shortened by 0 bases and J by 2 bases, with 12 bases between the two germline ends. Germline CDR1 reads SGDLS; CDR2 reads YYNGEE.

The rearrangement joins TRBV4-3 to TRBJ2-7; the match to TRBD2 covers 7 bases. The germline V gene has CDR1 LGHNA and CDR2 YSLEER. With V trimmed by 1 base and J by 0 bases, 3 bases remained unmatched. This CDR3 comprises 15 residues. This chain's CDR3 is CASSQGSGASYEQYF. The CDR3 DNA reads TGCGCCAGCAGCCAAGGCAGCGGGGCCTCCTACGAGCAGTACTTC.

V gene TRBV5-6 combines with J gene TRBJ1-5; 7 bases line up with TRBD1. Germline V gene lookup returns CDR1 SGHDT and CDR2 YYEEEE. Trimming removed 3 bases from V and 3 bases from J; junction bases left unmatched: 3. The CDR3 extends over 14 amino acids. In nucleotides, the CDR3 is TGTGCCAGCAGCTCGACAGGGTCCAATCAGCCCCAGCATTTT. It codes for CASSSTGSNQPQHF.

CDR3 in amino acids: CAIRPLGQENTEAFF. The CDR3 nucleotides read TGTGCCATCAGACCCCTGGGGCAGGAGAACACTGAAGCTTTCTTT. The chain carries TRBV10-3 and TRBJ1-1, with D perhaps TRBD1 (5 bases). The V and J ends lost 6 bases and 1 base respectively, with 15 bases between them. The germline V gene encodes CDR1 ENHRY and CDR2 SYGVKD. This CDR3 is built from 15 residues.

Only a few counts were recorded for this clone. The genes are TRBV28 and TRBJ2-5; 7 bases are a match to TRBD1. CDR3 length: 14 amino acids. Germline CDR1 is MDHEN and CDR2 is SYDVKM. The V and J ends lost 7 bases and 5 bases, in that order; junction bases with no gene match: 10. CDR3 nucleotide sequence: TGTGCCAGCACTGAAGAGGGGGCTTGGGAGACCCAGTACTTC. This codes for CASTEEGAWETQYF. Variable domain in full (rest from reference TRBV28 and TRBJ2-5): DVKVTQSSRYLVKRTGEKVFLECVQDMDHENMFWYRQDPGLGLRLIYFSYDVKMKEKGDIPEGYSVSREKKERFSLILESASTNQTSMYLCASTEEGAWETQYFGPGTRLLVL.

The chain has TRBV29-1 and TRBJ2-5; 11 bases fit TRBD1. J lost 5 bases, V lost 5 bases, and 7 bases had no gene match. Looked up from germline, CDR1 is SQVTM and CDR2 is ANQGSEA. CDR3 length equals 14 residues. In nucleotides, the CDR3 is TGCAGCGTTACACCGGGACAGGGGGTGGAGACCCAGTACTTC. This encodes CSVTPGQGVETQYF.

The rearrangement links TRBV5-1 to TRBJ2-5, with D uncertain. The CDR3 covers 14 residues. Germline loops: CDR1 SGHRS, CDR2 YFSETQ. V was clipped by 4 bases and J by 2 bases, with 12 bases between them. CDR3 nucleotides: TGCGCCAGCAGCCTACCAGGCAAGCAAGAGACCCAGTACTTC. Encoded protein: CASSLPGKQETQYF.